Shown below are 26 T cell receptor beta chains from a single sample sequenced in a study of T-cell reconstitution after alpha-beta-depleted transplantation in children. The library targeted TCRbeta and was prepared with unique molecular identifiers. TCRdb re-called the PCR reads through MiXCR, storing one row per CDR3 protein. Among approximately 240,000 distinct CDR3 sequences, 9% to 10% were seen once, and the ten largest hold around 5.1%. The sequencing here drew on PBMCs from the stem cell graft donor, taken from the stem cell graft. The receptors derive from a human donor who donated a stem cell graft to a child with SCID.

This clonotype was counted many times. The rearrangement joins TRBV20-1 to TRBJ1-2; D ambiguous. V lost 6 bases to trimming and J lost 3 bases, with 14 bases between them. This CDR3 has 13 residues. Germline CDR1 DFQATT, CDR2 SNEGSKA (reference sequence). In DNA, the CDR3 is TGCAGTGCAACACAGATTCGTGACTATGGCTACACCTTC. Amino acid sequence: CSATQIRDYGYTF.

This clonotype was seen at least ten times. The V gene is TRBV7-2, the J gene TRBJ2-2; 7 positions agree with TRBD1. This CDR3 is 15 amino acids long. Unmatched junction bases numbered 6, after V lost 2 bases and J lost 6 bases. The germline CDR1 and CDR2 sequences are SGHTA and FQGNSA. CDR3 residues: CASSLRRGLPGELFF. CDR3 bases: TGTGCCAGCAGCTTACGCAGGGGGTTGCCCGGGGAGCTGTTTTTT. Supplemented by reference TRBV7-2 and TRBJ2-2, the full variable domain reads GAGVSQSPSNKVTEKGKDVELRCDPISGHTALYWYRQSLGQGLEFLIYFQGNSAPDKSGLPSDRFSAERTGGSVSTLTIQRTQQEDSAVYLCASSLRRGLPGELFFGEGSRLTVL.

This clonotype was seen repeatedly, ten times or more. This chain connects TRBV20-1 to TRBJ1-1, with D perhaps matching TRBD1 (6 bases). This CDR3 region has 15 residues. From germline, CDR1 is DFQATT and CDR2 SNEGSKA (reference sequence). The V end was cut by 0 bases, the J end by 6 bases, with 17 bases between. CDR3 sequence: CSARDRGRGGAEAFF. In nucleotides, the CDR3 is TGCAGTGCTAGAGACAGGGGACGTGGTGGAGCTGAAGCTTTCTTT.

This clonotype was observed many times. Written as DNA, the CDR3 is TGTGCCAGCAGTTTAGTTTTCGGGGTACGAAACACTGAAGCTTTCTTT. It specifies CASSLVFGVRNTEAFF. The chain combines TRBV27 with TRBJ1-1; no clear D. The CDR3 has 16 residues. Trimming pared 2 bases from V and 2 bases from J, leaving 15 bases between. The germline gives CDR1 MNHEY, CDR2 SMNVEV (reference sequence).

This clonotype was seen repeatedly, ten times or more. Its ends do not fully match the called genes, so a read error is possible. The DNA of the CDR3 is TGTGCCAGCAGCTTAGCGGAGACCCAGTACTTC. This gives the protein CASSLAETQYF. The chain couples TRBV12-3 or TRBV12-4 to TRBJ2-5, with D possibly matching TRBD2 (5 bases). CDR3 length: 11 amino acids.

The table lists this clonotype with many counts. V usage is TRBV5-5 and J usage is TRBJ2-1; D possibly matches TRBD1 or TRBD2 (5 bases each). V was clipped by 1 base and J by 3 bases, with 11 bases between them. The germline gives CDR1 SGHKS, CDR2 YYEKEE (reference sequence). The CDR3 runs 15 residues. This CDR3 reads CASSLLGDRYNEQFF. In nucleotides, the CDR3 is TGTGCCAGCAGCTTGTTGGGGGACCGCTACAATGAGCAGTTCTTC.

This clonotype was seen a handful of times. V is TRBV18 and J is TRBJ1-5; D not resolved. The CDR3 has 15 amino acids. Germline CDR1 reads KGHSH; CDR2 reads LQKENI. Trimming took off 3 bases at V and 0 bases at J, with 9 bases between the two ends. CDR3 sequence reads: CASSPSGDSNQPQHF. The CDR3 DNA sequence: TGTGCCAGCTCACCCAGTGGAGATAGCAATCAGCCCCAGCATTTT.

This clonotype has ten or more counts. The chain carries TRBV20-1 and TRBJ1-5; no clear D. V was pared by 3 bases and J by 3 bases, with 9 bases between. Germline CDR1 is DFQATT and CDR2 is SNEGSKA (reference sequence). The CDR3 totals 13 residues. In nucleotides, the CDR3 is TGCAGTGCTAGTCAACAGATCAATCAGCCCCAGCATTTT. As protein: CSASQQINQPQHF.

This clonotype was counted a few times. The chain couples TRBV28 to TRBJ2-5, with 14 positions matching TRBD2. The length of the CDR3 is 16 residues. Trimming at V came to 2 bases and at J to 4 bases, leaving 3 bases not matched to a gene. CDR1 MDHEN and CDR2 SYDVKM come from the germline V gene. CDR3 sequence: CASSLLGLAGAETQYF. DNA for the CDR3: TGTGCCAGCAGTTTACTGGGACTAGCGGGGGCAGAGACCCAGTACTTC.

The chain carries TRBV6-1 and TRBJ1-2; 8 bases are a match to TRBD1. This CDR3 comprises 14 residues. Germline V gene lookup returns CDR1 MNHNS and CDR2 SASEGT. The J segment lost 4 bases and the V segment lost 6 bases, leaving 7 bases of the junction unmatched. CDR3 coding DNA: TGTGCCAGCAGCCCGGACAGGGCTATCTATGGCTACACCTTC. This gives the protein CASSPDRAIYGYTF.

This clonotype was picked up many times. The chain carries TRBV19 and TRBJ2-1; 10 bases align to TRBD2. The CDR3 totals 17 residues. V trimming: 4 bases; J trimming: 5 bases; junction bases outside the gene matches: 11. The germline CDR1 and CDR2 sequences are LNHDA and SQIVND (reference sequence). CDR3 loop: CASSRGTSASWDNEQFF. In DNA form, the CDR3 reads TGTGCCAGTAGTAGGGGGACTAGCGCCAGTTGGGACAATGAGCAGTTCTTC.

On this clonotype itself: A much bigger clone sits one base away, suggesting this may be a read error. Since the CDR3 does not end with the conserved phenylalanine or tryptophan, this likely comes from a read error. V usage is TRBV5-1 and J usage is TRBJ1-4; D call uncertain. V was shortened by 4 bases and J by 0 bases, with 10 bases between the two germline ends. Per the germline V gene, CDR1 is SGHRS and CDR2 is YFSETQ. CDR3 length equals 15 residues. The DNA of the CDR3 is TGCGCCAGCAGCCCCCAGGTTGCAACTAATGAAAAACTGTTTTCT. Its protein product is CASSPQVATNEKLFS.

In this sample, this clonotype turned up many times. This chain links TRBV4-3 with TRBJ2-3; 8 bases agree with TRBD2. Germline-derived CDR1 and CDR2 are LGHNA and YSLEER. After removal of 2 bases from V and 2 bases from J, the junction contained 3 bases not matched to a gene. The CDR3 length is 15 residues. CDR3 protein: CASSQPGGPTDTQYF. CDR3 coding DNA: TGCGCCAGCAGCCAACCGGGGGGGCCCACAGATACGCAGTATTTT.

This clonotype occurred many times. The J gene is TRBJ2-3, the V gene TRBV5-5; no reliable D call. This CDR3 comprises 15 residues. Deletions cut 1 base from V and 0 bases from J, with 9 bases between. The germline gives CDR1 SGHKS, CDR2 YYEKEE (reference sequence). The chain's CDR3 is CASSLKGFSTDTQYF. CDR3 nucleotides: TGTGCCAGCAGCTTGAAGGGTTTTAGCACAGATACGCAGTATTTT.

CDR3 protein: CASSPTRYQETQYF. The CDR3 coding sequence is TGTGCCAGCAGCCCGACAAGGTACCAAGAGACCCAGTACTTC. The rearrangement uses TRBV5-4 and TRBJ2-5, with D unclear. Germline CDR1 SGHNT, CDR2 YYREEE (reference sequence). This CDR3 contains 14 residues. V dropped 4 bases and J dropped 0 bases, with 10 bases sitting between them.

There are a few counts of this clonotype. This chain connects TRBV3-1 to TRBJ2-7; D is uncertain. Trimming took 1 base from V and 6 from J, leaving 7 bases between them. Germline lookup yields CDR1 LGHDT and CDR2 YNNKEL (reference sequence). The CDR3 has 12 amino acids. For the CDR3, the DNA is TGTGCCAGCAGCCAAGCCGGCCTCGAGCAGTACTTC. It specifies CASSQAGLEQYF.

The chain links TRBV7-6 to TRBJ1-5; 7 nucleotides line up with TRBD1. Unmatched junction bases numbered 4, after V lost 4 bases and J lost 4 bases. The germline CDR1 and CDR2 sequences are SGHVS and FNYEAQ. The CDR3 contains 14 residues. As DNA, the CDR3 is TGTGCCAGCAGCTCCGGGACAGCTAATCAGCCCCAGCATTTT. It translates to CASSSGTANQPQHF.

Many counts were recorded for this clonotype. The chain has TRBV7-9 and TRBJ2-4; D remains unclear. Germline lookup yields CDR1 SEHNR and CDR2 FQNEAQ (reference sequence). The V gene lost 5 bases and the J gene lost 5 bases, with 16 bases spanning the gap. This CDR3 contains 15 residues. The CDR3, as DNA: TGTGCCAGCAGCCCAGTCTATAGTCGGGAAAACATTCAGTACTTC. This encodes CASSPVYSRENIQYF. The full variable domain, completed using reference TRBV7-9 and TRBJ2-4, is DTGVSQNPRHKITKRGQNVTFRCDPISEHNRLYWYRQTLGQGPEFLTYFQNEAQLEKSRLLSDRFSAERPKGSFSTLEIQRTEQGDSAMYLCASSPVYSRENIQYFGAGTRLSVL.

On this clonotype itself: It may be a read error: a sequence one base away is much more abundant. This sequence joins TRBV12-3 or TRBV12-4 and TRBJ1-1, with TRBD1 as a possible D gene (5 bases). Deletions cut 3 bases from V and 6 bases from J, with 14 bases between. The CDR3 contains 14 residues. The CDR3 is CASSFSQWGAEAFF. The CDR3 nucleotides read TGTGCCAGCAGTTTTTCCCAGTGGGGCGCTGAAGCTTTCTTT.

This clonotype has at least ten counts. V usage is TRBV28 and J usage is TRBJ1-1; D remains ambiguous. Germline lookup yields CDR1 MDHEN and CDR2 SYDVKM. The V and J ends lost 0 bases and 3 bases respectively, with 17 bases between them. The CDR3 runs to 17 residues. CDR3 DNA: TGTGCCAGCAGTTTATGGGCGGTCCTTGCTGCTGACACTGAAGCTTTCTTT. This gives the protein CASSLWAVLAADTEAFF.

This clonotype was seen ten or more times. The chain links TRBV20-1 to TRBJ2-7; D is unclear. Per germline, CDR1 DFQATT and CDR2 SNEGSKA (reference sequence). The CDR3 runs 11 residues. The V end was cut by 6 bases, the J end by 1 base, with 7 bases between. The CDR3 loop is CSAVRSYEQYF. CDR3 bases: TGCAGTGCCGTACGATCCTACGAGCAGTACTTC.

This clonotype showed up many times. The chain links TRBV5-6 to TRBJ2-3; 8 nucleotides match TRBD2. The germline V gene encodes CDR1 SGHDT and CDR2 YYEEEE. This CDR3 is built from 16 residues. Trimming took 0 bases from V and 0 from J; bases not matched to a gene: 3. The CDR3 DNA is TGTGCCAGCAGCTTGGGACTAGCGACGAGCACAGATACGCAGTATTTT. Translation: CASSLGLATSTDTQYF.

This clonotype was seen many times. The J gene is TRBJ2-5, the V gene TRBV6-1; 9 nucleotides align to TRBD1. The CDR3 runs to 15 residues. Losses at the gene ends were 7 bases for V and 6 bases for J; bases not matched to a gene: 12. Germline V gives CDR1 MNHNS, CDR2 SASEGT. CDR3 amino acids: CASTNSRQGDKTQYF. The CDR3 nucleotides are TGTGCCAGCACTAATTCAAGACAGGGGGATAAGACCCAGTACTTC.

This clonotype was observed at least ten times. The chain has TRBV7-2 and TRBJ2-2; TRBD1 agrees at 10 bases. The germline V gene encodes CDR1 SGHTA and CDR2 FQGNSA. The junction had 7 bases not matched to a gene; V was cut back by 0 bases and J by 6 bases. The CDR3 contains 17 residues. CDR3 nucleotides: TGTGCCAGCAGCTTAGCCCAAGACAGGGGGCGATCCGGGGAGCTGTTTTTT. Translating it yields CASSLAQDRGRSGELFF.

This clonotype was counted many times. The J gene is TRBJ1-1, the V gene TRBV7-9; D ambiguous. Looked up from germline, CDR1 is SEHNR and CDR2 is FQNEAQ (reference sequence). Trimming shortened V by 5 bases and J by 11 bases, and 12 bases separated the two germline ends. The CDR3 runs 11 residues. CDR3 sequence reads: CASSPSAEAFF. CDR3 nucleotides: TGTGCCAGCAGCCCCTCCGCGGAGGCTTTCTTT.

There are many counts of this clonotype. The V and J genes are TRBV18 and TRBJ1-1; possible D gene TRBD1, 6 bases. The CDR3 runs to 13 residues. Germline CDR1 reads KGHSH; CDR2 reads LQKENI. Trimming shortened V by 3 bases and J by 9 bases, and 14 bases separated the two germline ends. CDR3 sequence (DNA): TGTGCCAGCTCACCTAACAGGGTAGAACAAGCTTTCTTT. Amino acids: CASSPNRVEQAFF.